The clone carrying this T cell receptor (beta chain) has just a few counts. This entry is derived from a study of blood T cell repertoires in COVID-19. About the research overall: There were acute and convalescent COVID-19 samples, and they came from the United States, Italy and Spain. PBMCs, B-cell-depleted T cells, or T cells were the source of the cDNA or gDNA that made up the material.

Original processing notes: Amplification of reference gene primers provided the estimated nucleated cell counts. Sequencing was performed with immunoSEQ multiplex PCR; in TCRdb, only in-frame clones are kept and a portion is missing. From that table come the V and J calls and clone size; the DNA was used to work out D and trimming. The sample has roughly 250,000 clones, around four fifths seen once. After removal of 3 bases from V and 4 bases from J, the junction contained 5 bases not matched to a gene. The CDR3 is 15 amino acids. The V gene's germline CDR1 is SGHVS and CDR2 FQNEAQ. Sample: peripheral blood. This clonotype was obtained from a woman aged 60 to 75 with active or convalescent COVID-19. The V call is TRBV7-8, the J call TRBJ1-5; 8 bases agree with TRBD1. The chain's CDR3 is CASSFTGTGNQPQHF. The CDR3 DNA reads as TGTGCCAGCAGCTTTACCGGGACAGGTAATCAGCCCCAGCATTTT.